This T cell receptor beta chain was identified in a study of T cell responses to AZD1222 COVID-19 vaccine. Study findings and constraints: Baseline seropositives among AZD1222 recipients totaled only six or seven. White British ancestry dominated among donors, who included more females, and clonal diversity was possibly underestimated. Spike-wide vaccine-associated CD4 TCRs dominated at 160-218 and 743-854.

Clones were read by immunoSEQ multiplex PCR, and TCRdb kept only the in-frame ones, dropping some. The data contain roughly 180,000 clones, 90% to 95% of them seen just once; the ten biggest clones take up 1.5% to 2%. The V and J ends lost 4 bases and 7 bases respectively, with 26 bases between them. The CDR3 has 17 amino acids. Germline CDR1 reads SGHDT; CDR2 reads YYEEEE. On this clone itself: Its antigen is undetermined.

V usage is TRBV5-6 and J usage is TRBJ1-1, with D possibly matching TRBD1 (6 bases). The specimen was peripheral blood, collected on day 0 of AZD1222 vaccination. The source of this sequence is an adult in good health. CDR3 amino acids: CASSGLGWGLVHDEAFF. CDR3 nucleotide sequence: TGTGCCAGCAGCGGACTTGGCTGGGGGCTCGTCCACGATGAAGCTTTCTTT.